This T cell receptor beta chain comes out of a study of cytomegalovirus exposure and HLA in healthy donors. Study results and limitations: According to an earlier analysis, most TCR beta V segments yielded productive rearrangements about 87% or about 30% of the time. In a later analysis, TCR beta V- and J-gene trimming showed a link to a missense DCLRE1C variant. According to the study, roughly 160 TCR beta chains were cytomegalovirus-associated. On later analysis, the bulk of CMV-associated TCR beta chains appeared to be HLA-restricted.

A note on this clone: What it binds is unknown.

Germline values: CDR1 SGHAT, CDR2 FQNNGV. V dropped 2 bases and J dropped 4; count of bases not matched to a gene: 7. The CDR3 spans 15 residues. With 60 Vbeta and 13 Jbeta primers, the PCR was carried out. Using immunoSEQ multiplex PCR, the repertoire was profiled, and TCRdb retains in-frame clones only, with some absent. Seen here are about 140,000 clones, about 80% observed once, and the top ten hold more than 9.5%. The receptor was derived from a woman aged 55-70 years in good health and CMV-seropositive. The chain couples TRBV11-2 to TRBJ1-2, with 7 bases aligning to TRBD1. Sequenced material: PBMCs. CDR3 protein: CASSLNGQAGYGYTF. The CDR3 DNA reads TGTGCCAGCAGCTTAAATGGACAGGCCGGCTATGGCTACACCTTC. Using reference TRBV11-2 and TRBJ1-2 for the parts outside the CDR3, the full variable domain is EAGVAQSPRYKIIEKRQSVAFWCNPISGHATLYWYQQILGQGPKLLIQFQNNGVVDDSQLPKDRFSAERLKGVDSTLKIQPAKLEDSAVYLCASSLNGQAGYGYTFGSGTRLTVV.